This T cell receptor (beta chain) was captured by sequencing in a study of T cells in localized non-small cell lung cancer. To note about this clone: Its antigen is still unknown.

Generated by immunoSEQ multiplex PCR, the TCRdb table keeps only in-frame clones and is missing some. The sample holds 86,000 or so clones, around four fifths seen once. The CDR3 consists of 15 residues. Germline V gene data show CDR1 as SGHRS and CDR2 as YFSETQ. Trimming left V 4 bases short and J 2 bases short, with 16 bases between. Study outcomes and limitations: Paired adjacent lung recovered a median roughly 54 of the top 100 tumor clones.

The clonotype comes from a man between 40 and 70 years old with stage I lung adenocarcinoma. Sequenced here: peripheral blood, sampled before any cancer treatment. The chain uses TRBV5-1 and TRBJ2-7, with D perhaps TRBD1 or TRBD2 (5 bases each). The CDR3, as DNA: TGCGCCAGCAGCCTAACCGGGACCGACCCCTACGAGCAGTACTTC. It is translated as CASSLTGTDPYEQYF.